These 15 T cell receptor beta chains originate from one sample sequenced in a study of T cells in Graves' hyperthyroidism and ophthalmopathy. Amplification yielded TCR beta CDR3 regions, with RNA transcripts as the source. The HTBI primer set drove a first-round RT-PCR of the TCR CDR3. TCRdb reprocessed the multiplex PCR reads with MiXCR, giving one entry per CDR3 protein. The top ten hold under 15% of the sample, which has roughly 600,000 distinct CDR3 sequences, roughly 15% seen once. The sample comprised blood. The receptor source for this set is a woman aged 45-65 years with Graves' ophthalmopathy.

This clonotype appeared a few times. The chain couples TRBV20-1 to TRBJ2-1; D unresolved. The germline gives CDR1 DFQATT, CDR2 SNEGSKA (reference sequence). The V end lost 5 bases, the J end lost 7 bases, and 12 bases lay between the germline ends. CDR3 length equals 12 residues. DNA of the CDR3: TGCAGTGCTGATCGAATAGGGAATGAGCAGTTCTTC. Its protein is CSADRIGNEQFF.

This CDR3 reads CASSQMDGSYEQYF. The CDR3 region has the DNA TGTGCCAGCAGCCAAATGGACGGCTCCTACGAGCAGTACTTC. The chain is built from TRBV7-3 and TRBJ2-7; D is uncertain. Germline V CDR1 and CDR2: SGHTA, FQGTGA. The length of the CDR3 is 14 residues. V was shortened by 5 bases and J by 0 bases, with 11 bases between the two germline ends.

At least ten counts were recorded for this clonotype. The chain links TRBV7-2 to TRBJ2-7, with 11 bases lining up with TRBD1. From germline, CDR1 is SGHTA and CDR2 FQGNSA. The trim removed 0 bases at V and 6 bases at J, leaving 4 bases unmatched. The CDR3 spans 15 residues. CDR3 nucleotide sequence: TGTGCCAGCAGCTTAGCATGGACAGGGGGCGTCGAGCAGTACTTC. It is translated as CASSLAWTGGVEQYF. Looking up the rest from reference TRBV7-2 and TRBJ2-7 gives the full variable domain: GAGVSQSPSNKVTEKGKDVELRCDPISGHTALYWYRQSLGQGLEFLIYFQGNSAPDKSGLPSDRFSAERTGGSVSTLTIQRTQQEDSAVYLCASSLAWTGGVEQYFGPGTRLTVT.

Written as DNA, the CDR3 is TGTGCCAGCAGATTCCGTTGGTGGGCAGGTAGCATGAACACTGAAGCTTTCTTT. This gives the protein CASRFRWWAGSMNTEAFF. The chain couples TRBV12-3 or TRBV12-4 to TRBJ1-1; D not certain. The V and J ends lost 6 bases and 0 bases respectively, with 23 bases between them. The CDR3 is 18 residues long.

Of note for this clonotype: A much larger clone is a single base away; this may be a read error. Given the absence of the conserved phenylalanine or tryptophan at the CDR3 end, a read error is likely. The rearrangement uses TRBV6-2 or TRBV6-3 and TRBJ2-7; 10 bases are a match to TRBD2. This CDR3 has 14 residues. From germline, CDR1 is MNHEY and CDR2 SVGEGT. The V gene end was trimmed by 5 bases and the J gene end by 2 bases; junction bases not matched to a gene: 3. In DNA, the CDR3 is TGTGCCAGCAGTCACACTAGCGGGACCTACGAGCAGTACTCC. Its translation is CASSHTSGTYEQYS.

This clonotype was seen ten or more times. This rearrangement joins TRBV20-1 to TRBJ2-3; D is perhaps TRBD1 (5 bases). The CDR3 length is 13 residues. Germline V CDR1 and CDR2: DFQATT, SNEGSKA (reference sequence). V was cut by 5 bases and J by 2 bases, with 11 bases left in between. The CDR3, as DNA: TGCAGTGCTTGGGGCCCTTCCACAGATACGCAGTATTTT. It yields the protein CSAWGPSTDTQYF.

At least ten counts were recorded for this clonotype. The chain links TRBV28 to TRBJ1-6, with 7 nucleotides matching TRBD1. The CDR3 is 16 amino acids. CDR1 and CDR2 from the germline V gene are MDHEN and SYDVKM. After removal of 4 bases from V and 6 bases from J, the junction contained 9 bases not matched to a gene. CDR3 nucleotides: TGTGCCAGCAGTTCCCTTGGGGCAGGGGGTAATTCACCCCTCCACTTT. Protein: CASSSLGAGGNSPLHF. Variable domain in full (rest from reference TRBV28 and TRBJ1-6): DVKVTQSSRYLVKRTGEKVFLECVQDMDHENMFWYRQDPGLGLRLIYFSYDVKMKEKGDIPEGYSVSREKKERFSLILESASTNQTSMYLCASSSLGAGGNSPLHFGNGTRLTVT.

Many counts were recorded for this clonotype. The V and J genes are TRBV7-2 and TRBJ2-7; the match to TRBD1 covers 8 bases. Germline V gene data show CDR1 as SGHTA and CDR2 as FQGNSA. With 5 bases clipped from V and 6 bases from J, the junction kept 12 bases outside the gene matches. This CDR3 spans 15 amino acids. The CDR3 here is CASSRSPGTGLEQYF. Here the CDR3 DNA reads TGTGCCAGCAGCCGCAGCCCTGGGACAGGCCTCGAGCAGTACTTC. The complete variable domain, with remaining parts taken from reference TRBV7-2 and TRBJ2-7, reads GAGVSQSPSNKVTEKGKDVELRCDPISGHTALYWYRQSLGQGLEFLIYFQGNSAPDKSGLPSDRFSAERTGGSVSTLTIQRTQQEDSAVYLCASSRSPGTGLEQYFGPGTRLTVT.

This clonotype has just a few counts. One end of the junction does not line up with germline, which may come from a read error. This chain connects TRBV19 to TRBJ1-2; unclear D gene. CDR1 is LNHDA, CDR2 SQIVND, per germline (reference sequence). This CDR3 comprises 15 residues. CDR3 sequence reads: CASSMTGSVNCGYTF. CDR3 sequence (DNA): TGTGCCAGTAGTATGACTGGCAGCGTCAACTGTGGCTACACCTTC.

This clonotype was seen many times. The V gene is TRBV18, the J gene TRBJ1-1, with a weak D call TRBD1 (5 bases). The CDR3 is 15 residues long. Germline V gene data show CDR1 as KGHSH and CDR2 as LQKENI. With 6 bases removed from V and 1 base from J, the gap between germline ends came to 15 bases. The CDR3 sequence: CASSTSGTGNTEAFF. The CDR3 nucleotides are TGTGCCAGCTCTACATCCGGGACGGGGAACACTGAAGCTTTCTTT. The whole variable domain, remainder taken from reference TRBV18 and TRBJ1-1, is NAGVMQNPRHLVRRRGQEARLRCSPMKGHSHVYWYRQLPEEGLKFMVYLQKENIIDESGMPKERFSAEFPKEGPSILRIQQVVRGDSAAYFCASSTSGTGNTEAFFGQGTRLTVV.

The gene calls are TRBV19 and TRBJ1-5; TRBD1 is a possible D gene (6 bases). The V end was cut by 11 bases, the J end by 3 bases, with 11 bases between. The CDR3 extends over 12 amino acids. The germline V gene has CDR1 LNHDA and CDR2 SQIVND (reference sequence). CDR3: CAGGQYNQPQHF. The CDR3 region has the DNA TGTGCCGGTGGACAGTACAATCAGCCCCAGCATTTT.

This clonotype was observed at least ten times. This chain connects TRBV3-1 to TRBJ2-2; 8 bases map to TRBD2. Looked up from germline, CDR1 is LGHDT and CDR2 is YNNKEL (reference sequence). This CDR3 contains 18 residues. V was pared by 1 base and J by 4 bases, with 11 bases of the junction left unmatched. The CDR3 loop reads CASSQGGLSGIGTGELFF. CDR3 bases: TGTGCCAGCAGCCAAGGGGGACTTAGCGGGATTGGCACCGGGGAGCTGTTTTTT.

This clonotype was recorded many times. For the CDR3, the DNA is TGCAGTGCTAGGTTGAGCGGGGCGAACACCGGGGAGCTGTTTTTT. Encoded protein: CSARLSGANTGELFF. The V call is TRBV20-1, the J call TRBJ2-2, with TRBD2 matching 7 bases. CDR3 length: 15 residues. Germline V gene sequence: CDR1 DFQATT, CDR2 SNEGSKA (reference sequence). The junction had 4 bases not matched to a gene; V was cut back by 3 bases and J by 0 bases.

This clonotype came up a few times. The chain is built from TRBV6-2 or TRBV6-3 and TRBJ2-7; D is possibly TRBD2 (5 bases). The CDR3 covers 17 residues. The ends were cut back, 0 bases at V and 0 bases at J, with 15 bases in the middle. Looked up from germline, CDR1 is MNHEY and CDR2 is SVGEGT. CDR3 region: CASSYSNKAASSYEQYF. The CDR3 nucleotides are TGTGCCAGCAGTTACTCGAACAAAGCGGCAAGCTCCTACGAGCAGTACTTC.

This clonotype came up a few times. The rearrangement uses TRBV7-9 and TRBJ2-5, with D tentatively TRBD1 (5 bases). The germline gives CDR1 SEHNR, CDR2 FQNEAQ (reference sequence). V was shortened by 1 base and J by 0 bases, with 15 bases between the two germline ends. CDR3 length: 17 residues. CDR3 sequence (DNA): TGTGCCAGCAGCTTAGTATATTGGGGCCGGAACCAAGAGACCCAGTACTTC. It yields the protein CASSLVYWGRNQETQYF.